The 17 T cell receptor beta chains below were found in one sample sequenced in a study of blood T cell repertoires in COVID-19. Data came from immunoSEQ multiplex PCR; TCRdb stores just in-frame clones and leaves some out. The table has 120,000 or so clones, around three quarters seen once; the top ten hold about 40%. Input material: peripheral blood. Every receptor here comes from a man aged 35-49 years with active or convalescent COVID-19.

The gene calls are TRBV12-3 or TRBV12-4 and TRBJ2-1; TRBD2 is a possible D gene (6 bases). The CDR3 length is 11 residues. Trimming took 6 bases from V and 10 from J, leaving 10 bases between them. The CDR3 reads CASSWRGEQFF. CDR3 DNA sequence: TGTGCCAGCAGCTGGAGGGGCGAGCAGTTCTTC.

The V gene is TRBV19, the J gene TRBJ2-2; tentatively, D is TRBD2 (5 bases). V gave up 5 bases and J gave up 2 bases, with 12 bases separating them. The CDR3 sequence is 15 residues long. CDR1 LNHDA and CDR2 SQIVND come from the germline V gene (reference sequence). The CDR3: CASSPWTGNTGELFF. DNA of the CDR3: TGTGCCAGTAGTCCCTGGACGGGAAACACCGGGGAGCTGTTTTTT.

This clone turned up a few times. The CDR3 is CASSFWASRAKNIQYF. CDR3 in DNA: TGTGCCAGCAGCTTCTGGGCGAGTCGAGCCAAAAACATTCAGTACTTC. V gene TRBV11-3 combines with J gene TRBJ2-4, with D hard to call. This CDR3 contains 16 residues. The V end lost 3 bases, the J end lost 0 bases, and 12 bases lay between the germline ends. Germline values: CDR1 SGHNT, CDR2 YENEEA.

This clone appeared once. The chain recombines TRBV7-9 with TRBJ1-1; no clear D gene. V lost 2 bases, J lost 4 bases, and 8 bases lay in between. The germline V gene has CDR1 SEHNR and CDR2 FQNEAQ (reference sequence). The CDR3 has 13 residues. CDR3 bases: TGTGCCAGCAGCTTAATGGGCAGCACTGAAGCTTTCTTT. Translating it yields CASSLMGSTEAFF. Complete variable domain (other parts from reference TRBV7-9 and TRBJ1-1): DTGVSQNPRHKITKRGQNVTFRCDPISEHNRLYWYRQTLGQGPEFLTYFQNEAQLEKSRLLSDRFSAERPKGSFSTLEIQRTEQGDSAMYLCASSLMGSTEAFFGQGTRLTVV.

The chain combines TRBV7-2 with TRBJ1-6; D unresolved. V was trimmed by 5 bases and J by 10 bases, leaving 15 bases between them. Germline-derived CDR1 and CDR2 are SGHTA and FQGNSA. The CDR3 is 14 residues long. The CDR3 sequence: CASSQGTAFSPLHF. The CDR3 nucleotides are TGTGCCAGCAGCCAAGGAACAGCTTTCTCACCCCTCCACTTT.

This clone was seen a single time. This chain connects TRBV6-1 to TRBJ2-1; 14 nucleotides align to TRBD2. Germline V gene data show CDR1 as MNHNS and CDR2 as SASEGT. The trim removed 0 bases at V and 8 bases at J, leaving 3 bases unmatched. The CDR3 contains 16 residues. The CDR3 region is CASSEATSGRAYEQFF. CDR3 nucleotide sequence: TGTGCCAGCAGTGAAGCGACTAGCGGGAGGGCATATGAGCAGTTCTTC.

In nucleotides, the CDR3 is TGCGCCAGCAGCCAAGGGGCGGGGCAGCCCCAGCATTTT. Translated, it gives CASSQGAGQPQHF. The gene calls are TRBV4-3 and TRBJ1-5; D is uncertain. CDR3 length: 13 residues. Germline assignment: CDR1 LGHNA and CDR2 YSLEER. V was pared by 1 base and J by 7 bases, with 8 bases between.

In this sample, this clone turned up a few times. The chain recombines TRBV28 with TRBJ2-4; TRBD1 aligns across 11 bases. The V and J ends lost 2 bases and 5 bases, in that order; junction bases with no gene match: 5. Germline lookup yields CDR1 MDHEN and CDR2 SYDVKM. CDR3 length equals 16 residues. The CDR3 region has the DNA TGTGCCAGCAGTTTACCTCCGGGACAGGGGGAAAACATTCAGTACTTC. Translated, it gives CASSLPPGQGENIQYF. Full variable domain (rest looked up from reference TRBV28 and TRBJ2-4): DVKVTQSSRYLVKRTGEKVFLECVQDMDHENMFWYRQDPGLGLRLIYFSYDVKMKEKGDIPEGYSVSREKKERFSLILESASTNQTSMYLCASSLPPGQGENIQYFGAGTRLSVL.

This clone was counted between two and nine times. The chain employs TRBV5-1 and TRBJ2-1; perhaps TRBD2 as D (7 bases). The CDR3 consists of 16 residues. V shed 1 base and J shed 11 bases, with 22 bases lying between them. Germline V gene lookup returns CDR1 SGHRS and CDR2 YFSETQ. This CDR3 is CASSLFSGSGGPQQFF. CDR3 coding DNA: TGCGCCAGCAGCTTGTTTAGCGGGTCGGGGGGCCCGCAGCAGTTCTTC.

V is TRBV2 and J is TRBJ2-1; 13 nucleotides line up with TRBD2. The CDR3 has 17 amino acids. Germline V gene sequence: CDR1 SNHLY, CDR2 FYNNEI. The junction had 9 bases not matched to a gene; V was cut back by 2 bases and J by 8 bases. The CDR3 region is CASSERGLAGVVDEQFF. CDR3 in DNA: TGTGCCAGCAGTGAACGAGGACTAGCGGGAGTGGTGGATGAGCAGTTCTTC.

This CDR3 is CASSPRRQKLNTEAFF. The CDR3 DNA is TGTGCCAGCAGCCCGCGTCGACAGAAGTTAAACACTGAAGCTTTCTTT. V usage is TRBV5-4 and J usage is TRBJ1-1; D may be TRBD1 (5 bases). Trimming left V 4 bases short and J 2 bases short, with 18 bases between. CDR1 is SGHNT, CDR2 YYREEE, per germline (reference sequence). The CDR3 has 16 amino acids.

The V and J genes are TRBV7-3 and TRBJ2-1; D is unclear. Looked up from germline, CDR1 is SGHTA and CDR2 is FQGTGA. This CDR3 region has 13 residues. V lost 2 bases and J lost 5, with 7 bases in between. CDR3 sequence reads: CASSLRGDNEQFF. The CDR3 nucleotides are TGTGCCAGCAGCTTACGCGGTGACAATGAGCAGTTCTTC.

A remark on this clone: One end of the junction varies from germline; a read error may be responsible. This sequence joins TRBV10-3 and TRBJ1-1; possible D gene TRBD1, 5 bases. Germline V CDR1 and CDR2: ENHRY, SYGVKD. The CDR3 runs 12 residues. CDR3 nucleotide sequence: TGTGCCACGGGCGGTAGGGGCCCTGACGCTTTCTTT. Its translation: CATGGRGPDAFF.

This clone appeared many times. This chain joins TRBV5-6 and TRBJ1-2; D not certain. Germline V lookup: CDR1 SGHDT, CDR2 YYEEEE. The CDR3 runs to 15 residues. The V end lost 0 bases, the J end lost 2 bases, and 11 bases lay between the germline ends. DNA of the CDR3: TGTGCCAGCAGCTTGGCCGGGGTGGGGAACTATGGCTACACCTTC. Amino acid sequence: CASSLAGVGNYGYTF. Complete variable domain (other parts from reference TRBV5-6 and TRBJ1-2): DAGVTQSPTHLIKTRGQQVTLRCSPKSGHDTVSWYQQALGQGPQFIFQYYEEEERQRGNFPDRFSGHQFPNYSSELNVNALLLGDSALYLCASSLAGVGNYGYTFGSGTRLTVV.

This rearrangement joins TRBV4-2 to TRBJ2-3, with D hard to call. The CDR3 is 15 residues long. Looked up from germline, CDR1 is LGHNA and CDR2 is YNFKEQ. The V and J ends lost 4 bases and 0 bases respectively, with 11 bases between them. CDR3 bases: TGTGCCAGCAGCCCCCAAGCGACTAGCACAGATACGCAGTATTTT. Translation: CASSPQATSTDTQYF.

The rearrangement joins TRBV28 to TRBJ2-7; D may be TRBD1 (5 bases). CDR3 size: 12 residues. Trimming pared 2 bases from V and 3 bases from J, leaving 5 bases between. Germline loops: CDR1 MDHEN, CDR2 SYDVKM. The CDR3 region has the DNA TGTGCCAGCAGTTTAGACAGCTACGAGCAGTACTTC. Residues: CASSLDSYEQYF.

V usage is TRBV7-9 and J usage is TRBJ1-3, with no clear D. Trimming took off 8 bases at V and 0 bases at J, with 8 bases between the two ends. Germline V lookup: CDR1 SEHNR, CDR2 FQNEAQ (reference sequence). The CDR3 length is 13 residues. The CDR3 DNA reads as TGTGCCAGCTCCCTACCCTCTGGAAACACCATATATTTT. Its translation is CASSLPSGNTIYF.